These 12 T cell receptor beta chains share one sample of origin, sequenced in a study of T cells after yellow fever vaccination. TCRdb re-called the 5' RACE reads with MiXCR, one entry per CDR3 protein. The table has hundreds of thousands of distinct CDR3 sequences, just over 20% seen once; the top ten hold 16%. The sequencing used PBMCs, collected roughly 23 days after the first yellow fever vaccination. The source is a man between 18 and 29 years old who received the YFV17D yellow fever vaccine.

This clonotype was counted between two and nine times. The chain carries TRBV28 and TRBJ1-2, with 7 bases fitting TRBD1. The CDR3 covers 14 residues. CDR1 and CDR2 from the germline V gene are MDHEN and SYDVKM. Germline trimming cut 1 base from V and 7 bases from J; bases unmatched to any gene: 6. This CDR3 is CASSLSGRDSGYTF. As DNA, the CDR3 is TGTGCCAGCAGTTTATCTGGCAGGGACAGTGGCTACACCTTC.

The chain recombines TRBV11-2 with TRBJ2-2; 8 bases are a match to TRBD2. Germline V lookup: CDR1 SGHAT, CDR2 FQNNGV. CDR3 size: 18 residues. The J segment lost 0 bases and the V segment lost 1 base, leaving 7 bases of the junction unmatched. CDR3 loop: CASSLVGRGETNTGELFF. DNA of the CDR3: TGTGCCAGCAGCTTAGTTGGGCGGGGGGAAACGAACACCGGGGAGCTGTTTTTT.

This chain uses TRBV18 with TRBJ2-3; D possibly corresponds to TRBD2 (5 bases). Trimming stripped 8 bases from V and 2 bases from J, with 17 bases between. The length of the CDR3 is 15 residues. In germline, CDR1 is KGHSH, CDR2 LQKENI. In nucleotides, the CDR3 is TGTGCCAGCGGATCGGGGTATGAGATCACAGATACGCAGTATTTT. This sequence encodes CASGSGYEITDTQYF.

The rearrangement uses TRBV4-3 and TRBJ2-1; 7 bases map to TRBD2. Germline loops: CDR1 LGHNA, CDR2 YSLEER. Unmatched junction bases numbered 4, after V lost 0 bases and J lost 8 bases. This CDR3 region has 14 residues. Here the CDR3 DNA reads TGCGCCAGCAGCCAAGATTGGACTAGTGATGAGCAGTTCTTC. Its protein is CASSQDWTSDEQFF.

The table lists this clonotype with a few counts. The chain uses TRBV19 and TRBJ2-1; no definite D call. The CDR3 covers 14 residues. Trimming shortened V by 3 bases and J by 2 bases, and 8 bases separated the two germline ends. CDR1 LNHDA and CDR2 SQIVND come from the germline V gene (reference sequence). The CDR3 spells CASSITSAYNEQFF. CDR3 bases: TGTGCCAGTAGTATTACCAGCGCCTACAATGAGCAGTTCTTC.

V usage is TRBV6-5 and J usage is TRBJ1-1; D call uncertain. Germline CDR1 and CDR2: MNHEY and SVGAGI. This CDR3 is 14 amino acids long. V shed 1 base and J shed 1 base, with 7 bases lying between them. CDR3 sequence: CASSYWRENTEAFF. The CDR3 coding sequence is TGTGCCAGCAGTTACTGGCGGGAGAACACTGAAGCTTTCTTT.

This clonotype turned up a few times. The CDR3 spells CASSPLPAAGGRADTQYF. DNA for the CDR3: TGTGCCAGCAGCCCGCTCCCTGCAGCGGGGGGGCGGGCAGATACGCAGTATTTT. The chain recombines TRBV11-2 with TRBJ2-3; 10 nucleotides line up with TRBD2. V lost 5 bases to trimming and J lost 4 bases; unmatched junction nucleotides: 15. The CDR3 loop spans 18 amino acids. Germline CDR1 SGHAT, CDR2 FQNNGV.

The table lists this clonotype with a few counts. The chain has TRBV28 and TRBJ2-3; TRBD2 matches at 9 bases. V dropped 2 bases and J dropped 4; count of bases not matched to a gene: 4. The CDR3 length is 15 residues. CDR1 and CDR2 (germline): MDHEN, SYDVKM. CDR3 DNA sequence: TGTGCCAGCAGTTTACGCGGGGGGGGGGCAGATACGCAGTATTTT. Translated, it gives CASSLRGGGADTQYF.

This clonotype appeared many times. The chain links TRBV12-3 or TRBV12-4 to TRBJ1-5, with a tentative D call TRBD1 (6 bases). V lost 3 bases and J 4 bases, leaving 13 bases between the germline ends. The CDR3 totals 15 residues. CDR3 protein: CASSFGQGLNQPQHF. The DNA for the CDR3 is TGTGCCAGCAGTTTCGGGCAGGGGCTAAATCAGCCCCAGCATTTT.

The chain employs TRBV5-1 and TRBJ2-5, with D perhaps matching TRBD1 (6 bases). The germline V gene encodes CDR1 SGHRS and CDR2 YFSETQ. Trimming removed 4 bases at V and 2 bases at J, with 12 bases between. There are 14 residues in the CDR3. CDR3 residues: CASSPDREQETQYF. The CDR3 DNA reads TGCGCCAGCAGCCCGGACAGAGAACAAGAGACCCAGTACTTC.

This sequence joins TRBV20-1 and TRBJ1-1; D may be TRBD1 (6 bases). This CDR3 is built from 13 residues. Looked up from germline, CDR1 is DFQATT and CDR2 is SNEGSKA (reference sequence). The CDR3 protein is CRSRGAINTEAFF. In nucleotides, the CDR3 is TGCAGGTCCAGGGGCGCAATCAACACTGAAGCTTTCTTT.

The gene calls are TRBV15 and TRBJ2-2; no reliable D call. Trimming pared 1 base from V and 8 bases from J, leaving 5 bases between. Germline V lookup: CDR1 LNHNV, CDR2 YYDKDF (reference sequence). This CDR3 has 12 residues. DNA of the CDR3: TGTGCCACCAGCAGAGTCGGGGGGGAGCTGTTTTTT. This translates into CATSRVGGELFF.